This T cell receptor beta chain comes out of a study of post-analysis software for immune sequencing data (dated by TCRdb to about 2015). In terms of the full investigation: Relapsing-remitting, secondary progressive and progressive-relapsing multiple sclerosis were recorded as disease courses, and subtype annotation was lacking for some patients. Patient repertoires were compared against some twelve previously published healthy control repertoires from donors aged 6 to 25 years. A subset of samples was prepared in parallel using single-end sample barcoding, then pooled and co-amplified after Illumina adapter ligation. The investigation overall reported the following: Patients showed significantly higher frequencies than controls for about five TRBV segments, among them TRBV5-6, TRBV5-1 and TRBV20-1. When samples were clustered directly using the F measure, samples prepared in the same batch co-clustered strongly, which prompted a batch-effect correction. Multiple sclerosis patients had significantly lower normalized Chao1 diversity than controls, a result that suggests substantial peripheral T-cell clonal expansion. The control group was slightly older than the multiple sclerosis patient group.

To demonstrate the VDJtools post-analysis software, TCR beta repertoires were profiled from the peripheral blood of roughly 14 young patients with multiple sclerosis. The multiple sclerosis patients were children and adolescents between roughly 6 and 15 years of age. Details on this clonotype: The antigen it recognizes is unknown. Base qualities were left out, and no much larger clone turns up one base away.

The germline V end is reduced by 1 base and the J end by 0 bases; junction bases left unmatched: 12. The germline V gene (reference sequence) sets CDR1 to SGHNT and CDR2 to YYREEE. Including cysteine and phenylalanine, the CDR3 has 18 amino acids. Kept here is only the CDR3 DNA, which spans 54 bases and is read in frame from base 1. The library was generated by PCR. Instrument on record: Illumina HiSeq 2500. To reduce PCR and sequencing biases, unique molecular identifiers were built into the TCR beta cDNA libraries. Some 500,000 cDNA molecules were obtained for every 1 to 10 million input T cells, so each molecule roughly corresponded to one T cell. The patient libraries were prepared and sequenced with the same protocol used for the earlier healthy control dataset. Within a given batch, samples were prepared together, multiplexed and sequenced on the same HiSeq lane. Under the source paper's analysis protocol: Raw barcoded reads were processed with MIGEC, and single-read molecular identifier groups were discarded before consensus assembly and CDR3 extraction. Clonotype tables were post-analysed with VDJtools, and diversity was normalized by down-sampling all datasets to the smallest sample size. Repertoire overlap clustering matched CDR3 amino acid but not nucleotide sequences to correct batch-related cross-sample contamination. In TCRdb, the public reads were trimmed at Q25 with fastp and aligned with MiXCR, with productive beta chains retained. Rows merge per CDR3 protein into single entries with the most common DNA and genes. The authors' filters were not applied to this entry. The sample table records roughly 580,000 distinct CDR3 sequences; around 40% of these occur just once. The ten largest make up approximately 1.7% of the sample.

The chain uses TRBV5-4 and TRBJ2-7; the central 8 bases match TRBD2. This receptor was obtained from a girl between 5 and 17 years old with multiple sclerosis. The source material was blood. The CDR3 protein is CASSLTASGYTGSYEQYF. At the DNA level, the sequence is TGTGCCAGCAGCTTGACGGCTAGCGGGTATACAGGCTCCTACGAGCAGTACTTC.